The 21 T cell receptor beta chains reported below all come from one sample, sequenced in a study of lymphopenia after photon versus proton radiotherapy. The method was immunoSEQ multiplex PCR; TCRdb's version includes in-frame clones alone and lacks a portion of them. The sample has over 55,000 clones, about 90% seen once; the top ten hold 10% to 12%. This material consisted of peripheral blood, taken from a patient treated with proton-based radiotherapy. The receptors stem from a man at least 80 years old with esophageal cancer.

The rearrangement joins TRBV7-2 to TRBJ1-2; perhaps TRBD1 as D (5 bases). Germline V CDR1 and CDR2: SGHTA, FQGNSA. This CDR3 region has 13 residues. V lost 9 bases and J 2 bases, leaving 13 bases between the germline ends. Here the CDR3 reads CASRRDGNYGYTF. The CDR3 DNA follows: TGTGCCAGTCGTCGGGACGGCAACTATGGCTACACCTTC.

This sequence joins TRBV25-1 and TRBJ1-2, with unresolved D. Per the germline V gene, CDR1 is MGHDK and CDR2 is SYGVNS. V gave up 4 bases and J gave up 4 bases, with 19 bases separating them. The CDR3 is made up of 16 amino acids. The CDR3 here is CASSGPLGWTLYGYTF. CDR3 bases: TGTGCCAGCAGTGGCCCCCTGGGATGGACCCTCTATGGCTACACCTTC.

V is TRBV25-1 and J is TRBJ2-1; D may be TRBD1 or TRBD2 (6 bases each). Germline V gene sequence: CDR1 MGHDK, CDR2 SYGVNS. Deletions cut 1 base from V and 7 bases from J, with 17 bases between. The CDR3 totals 16 residues. CDR3 in amino acids: CASSESRGERLNEQFF. CDR3 DNA sequence: TGTGCCAGCAGTGAATCTAGGGGGGAGAGGTTGAATGAGCAGTTCTTC.

V and J are TRBV5-4 and TRBJ1-2; 9 positions agree with TRBD1. The ends lost 3 bases at V and 2 bases at J; junction bases unmatched: 5. The germline V gene encodes CDR1 SGHNT and CDR2 YYREEE (reference sequence). This CDR3 comprises 15 residues. CDR3 sequence (DNA): TGTGCCAGCAGCTGGACAGGGGCCGGGAACTATGGCTACACCTTC. Translation gives CASSWTGAGNYGYTF. Based on the CDR3 plus reference TRBV5-4 and TRBJ1-2, the full variable domain is ETGVTQSPTHLIKTRGQQVTLRCSSQSGHNTVSWYQQALGQGPQFIFQYYREEENGRGNFPPRFSGLQFPNYSSELNVNALELDDSALYLCASSWTGAGNYGYTFGSGTRLTVV.

The J gene is TRBJ2-1, the V gene TRBV4-3; 7 bases agree with TRBD2. Trimming took 0 bases from V and 5 from J; bases not matched to a gene: 7. CDR1 is LGHNA, CDR2 YSLEER, per germline. This CDR3 is built from 16 residues. CDR3 residues: CASSQDAGRGNNEQFF. The CDR3 bases are TGCGCCAGCAGCCAAGATGCTGGGCGGGGGAACAATGAGCAGTTCTTC.

The J gene is TRBJ2-5, the V gene TRBV5-1; no definite D call. With 1 base removed from V and 3 bases from J, the gap between germline ends came to 4 bases. Germline V gene lookup returns CDR1 SGHRS and CDR2 YFSETQ. The CDR3 contains 12 residues. This CDR3 reads CASSLLKETQYF. The CDR3 bases are TGCGCCAGCAGCTTGCTGAAAGAGACCCAGTACTTC.

This clone was recorded a few times. J is TRBJ2-3 and V is TRBV5-1; D unresolved. In germline, CDR1 is SGHRS, CDR2 YFSETQ. The CDR3 sequence is 12 residues long. Trimming took 3 bases from V and 2 from J, leaving 4 bases between them. CDR3 protein: CASSSYTDTQYF. CDR3 nucleotides: TGCGCCAGCAGCTCTTACACAGATACGCAGTATTTT.

V is TRBV5-1 and J is TRBJ2-2; 7 bases align to TRBD1. The CDR3 extends over 15 amino acids. CDR1 is SGHRS, CDR2 YFSETQ, per germline. V was pared by 5 bases and J by 7 bases, with 11 bases of the junction left unmatched. This CDR3 is CASSYRQGADGELFF. DNA for the CDR3: TGCGCCAGCAGTTACCGACAGGGAGCAGACGGGGAGCTGTTTTTT. Filled out from reference TRBV5-1 and TRBJ2-2, the complete variable domain reads KAGVTQTPRYLIKTRGQQVTLSCSPISGHRSVSWYQQTPGQGLQFLFEYFSETQRNKGNFPGRFSGRQFSNSRSEMNVSTLELGDSALYLCASSYRQGADGELFFGEGSRLTVL.

Here the CDR3 DNA reads TGCGCCAGCAGCCAAGTCACGTCAGCGGGAGGTAGCAATGAGCAGTTCTTC. Its protein product is CASSQVTSAGGSNEQFF. This rearrangement joins TRBV4-3 to TRBJ2-1; 9 positions match TRBD2. The CDR3 sequence is 17 residues long. Germline lookup yields CDR1 LGHNA and CDR2 YSLEER. V shed 1 base and J 6 bases; nucleotides not matched to a gene: 10.

The J gene is TRBJ2-3, the V gene TRBV7-6; a possible D gene is TRBD2 (7 bases). Per the germline V gene, CDR1 is SGHVS and CDR2 is FNYEAQ. Trimming cost V 1 base and J 6 bases, with 17 bases left between them. This CDR3 spans 16 amino acids. In DNA form, the CDR3 reads TGTGCCAGCAGCTTAGGGGGTGCGGGGGCAGGGGATACGCAGTATTTT. This gives the protein CASSLGGAGAGDTQYF.

The chain couples TRBV6-1 to TRBJ1-6; 10 bases line up with TRBD1. There are 15 residues in the CDR3. V gave up 7 bases and J gave up 9 bases; unmatched junction bases: 9. Germline loops: CDR1 MNHNS, CDR2 SASEGT. The CDR3 loop is CASTQAGTGASPLHF. The CDR3 DNA reads as TGTGCCAGCACTCAAGCCGGGACAGGGGCTTCACCCCTCCACTTT.

This rearrangement joins TRBV4-3 to TRBJ2-1, with 8 bases aligning to TRBD2. Germline V CDR1 and CDR2: LGHNA, YSLEER. Unmatched junction bases numbered 13, after V lost 4 bases and J lost 8 bases. The CDR3 sequence is 16 residues long. The CDR3 DNA reads TGCGCCAGCAGCCTCGGAGGGGGGACTAGAGTCTATGAGCAGTTCTTC. Translated: CASSLGGGTRVYEQFF.

The genes are TRBV29-1 and TRBJ2-3; 9 nucleotides align to TRBD1. Trimming at V came to 4 bases and at J to 6 bases, leaving 2 bases not matched to a gene. The CDR3 is made up of 12 amino acids. Per germline, CDR1 SQVTM and CDR2 ANQGSEA. CDR3 in DNA: TGCAGCGTTGTACAGGGGGCGGATACGCAGTATTTT. Amino acid sequence: CSVVQGADTQYF.

This clone showed up just once. The rearrangement joins TRBV5-1 to TRBJ2-1; maybe TRBD1 (5 bases). This CDR3 is 15 amino acids long. CDR1 is SGHRS and CDR2 is YFSETQ in the germline V gene. The V end lost 3 bases, the J end lost 1 base, and 11 bases lay between the germline ends. The CDR3 loop reads CASSSTGTSYNEQFF. Written as DNA, the CDR3 is TGCGCCAGCAGCTCAACAGGTACATCCTACAATGAGCAGTTCTTC.

This chain links TRBV7-2 with TRBJ1-6; TRBD1 agrees at 7 bases. The CDR3 spans 15 residues. The germline CDR1 and CDR2 sequences are SGHTA and FQGNSA. Trimming cost V 5 bases and J 7 bases; bases outside gene matches: 8. The CDR3 bases are TGTGCCAGCAGCACTTCGACAGGGAAGAATTCACCCCTCCACTTT. Translation gives CASSTSTGKNSPLHF.

V gene TRBV5-4 combines with J gene TRBJ2-7, with D possibly matching TRBD1 (6 bases). Germline V gene data show CDR1 as SGHNT and CDR2 as YYREEE (reference sequence). The CDR3 spans 15 residues. V lost 0 bases, J lost 3 bases, and 13 bases lay in between. Here the CDR3 reads CASSLGLGGVYEQYF. The DNA of the CDR3 is TGTGCCAGCAGCTTGGGTCTAGGGGGTGTCTACGAGCAGTACTTC.

The gene calls are TRBV15 and TRBJ2-1; no clear D gene. CDR1 is LNHNV, CDR2 YYDKDF, per germline (reference sequence). Deletions cut 1 base from V and 10 bases from J, with 14 bases between. The CDR3 totals 14 residues. The CDR3 loop reads CATSRAVPYKEQFF. The CDR3 nucleotides are TGTGCCACCAGCAGAGCGGTCCCCTATAAGGAGCAGTTCTTC.

This chain connects TRBV6-1 to TRBJ1-5; 7 bases are shared with TRBD1. After removal of 2 bases from V and 5 bases from J, the junction contained 6 bases not matched to a gene. This CDR3 is 15 amino acids long. The germline V gene encodes CDR1 MNHNS and CDR2 SASEGT. The DNA of the CDR3 is TGTGCCAGCAGTGAATGGGGTCAGGGGGATCAGCCCCAGCATTTT. It yields the protein CASSEWGQGDQPQHF.

This chain uses TRBV5-5 with TRBJ2-7; TRBD1 aligns across 10 bases. V shed 5 bases and J 2 bases; nucleotides not matched to a gene: 10. The CDR3 sequence is 16 residues long. Germline V lookup: CDR1 SGHKS, CDR2 YYEKEE (reference sequence). The CDR3 nucleotides read TGTGCCAGCAGTACAGGGTTGGGACAGGGGACCTACGAGCAGTACTTC. It specifies CASSTGLGQGTYEQYF.

V and J are TRBV18 and TRBJ1-5; 9 bases fit TRBD1. The V segment lost 2 bases and the J segment 9 bases; nucleotides outside the gene matches: 8. There are 15 residues in the CDR3. Germline CDR1 reads KGHSH; CDR2 reads LQKENI. The CDR3 bases are TGTGCCAGCTCACCAGACAGGGGGAAAGTAGCGCCCCAGCATTTT. This codes for CASSPDRGKVAPQHF.

The V and J genes are TRBV9 and TRBJ1-1; a weak D match, TRBD1 (5 bases). The CDR3 contains 16 residues. Trimming cost V 0 bases and J 0 bases, with 12 bases left between them. Germline V gene data show CDR1 as SGDLS and CDR2 as YYNGEE. The CDR3 reads CASSVAKDTMNTEAFF. The CDR3 coding sequence is TGTGCCAGCAGCGTAGCGAAGGACACCATGAACACTGAAGCTTTCTTT.